This T cell receptor beta chain was found in a study of blood T cell repertoires in COVID-19 (dated by TCRdb to 2020 to 2021). A note on the overall study: Collaborator samples came from the United States, Italy and Spain and covered acute and convalescent phases of COVID-19. The prospective study material was composed of cDNA or gDNA derived from T cells, B-cell-depleted T cells, or PBMCs. The dataset comprised deeply sampled blood TCRbeta repertoires from subjects exposed to, actively infected with, or recovered from COVID-19. A freely available public database, intended as a resource for researchers studying the immune response to SARS-CoV-2, is where the repertoires were released. The samples were drawn from the first 160 participants of the ongoing ImmuneRACE study and from 1,200 or so subjects provided by 6 global collaborators. Sample metadata almost always included a de-identified subject ID, COVID-19 status, age in years and sex. Where available, HLA class I and class II types were taken from metadata supplied by the sample provider and were not determined by assay-based typing.

Enrolling through a virtual design, the prospective study's participants ranged in age from roughly 18 to 95 years and lived across about two dozen United States geographic areas. Cohort assignment in the prospective study relied on participant-reported clinical history from a screening survey and a study questionnaire. Recovered participants in ImmuneRACE Cohort 3 were defined by two consecutive negative NP/OP PCR tests, clearance by a healthcare professional, or resolution of symptoms. In the prospective study, mobile phlebotomists collected whole blood, serum and a nasopharyngeal or oropharyngeal swab from each participant. Additional blood draws and questionnaires over a 2-month period could optionally be provided by prospective study participants. Blood samples from the prospective study were shipped frozen or at room temperature prior to DNA extraction. Beyond this particular receptor, the publication reports: How much clinical and demographic metadata was included differed by source and by participant, and the metadata was provided uncurated.

Regarding this clone: It lacks a known antigen. No clone much larger than this one lies a single base away; base qualities are absent.

The CDR3 goes from the cysteine to the phenylalanine over 15 residues. Left in the record is the CDR3 DNA by itself, 45 bases read in frame from the first base. After removal of 5 bases from V and 2 bases from J, the junction retains 3 bases not matched to a gene. The germline V gene (reference sequence) specifies LGHDT as CDR1 and YNNKEL as CDR2. TCRbeta CDR3 regions were amplified from genomic DNA using the immunoSEQ Assay, a bias-controlled multiplex PCR. As for the original processing: The number of nucleated cells in each sample was estimated from the amplification of reference gene primers within the assay. To quantify the absolute abundance of each unique TCRbeta CDR3 rearrangement, sequence reads were collapsed and filtered. For each sample, productive Simpson clonality was calculated as the square root of Simpson's diversity index over productive rearrangements. TCRdb holds this immuneACCESS table with in-frame rearrangements only. Some clones are missing; in checked studies, unresolved V genes explain under half, and the rest has no known cause. The DNA gave D and trimming, while V, J and clone size come from that table. Here the sample has over 250,000 clones; around 87% occur a single time. The leading ten clones occupy approximately 5.3% of the sample.

The sequenced material came from PBMCs or T cells enriched from blood (not recorded which). The chain links TRBV3-1 (or the pseudogene TRBV3-2) with TRBJ2-7; TRBD2 agrees with 13 junctional bases. This clonotype originated in a woman in her twenties or thirties who had recovered from COVID-19. The CDR3 protein is CASSSTSGGAYEQYF. The DNA sequence is TGTGCCAGCAGCTCAACTAGCGGGGGGGCCTACGAGCAGTACTTC.